The entry that follows covers one T cell receptor beta chain sequence. Its cognate antigen is unknown. The data originate from a study of cytomegalovirus exposure and HLA in healthy donors. Study in general: A later analysis reported the same platform for the approximately 110 validation repertoires and the 666 first-cohort repertoires.

Overall study results and limits: A list of roughly 160 TCR beta chains associated with cytomegalovirus was given. In the approximately 120 validation repertoires, a later analysis found that first-cohort TCR clusters tended to co-occur. Most TCRs appeared rarely, but some public TCRs recurred in many donors.

The CDR3 contains 20 residues. The V and J ends lost 3 bases and 2 bases, in that order; junction bases with no gene match: 11. Germline loops: CDR1 MNHNS, CDR2 SASEGT. Assay: immunoSEQ multiplex PCR; the TCRdb copy retains only in-frame clones and omits some. The table records roughly 60,000 clones, about 96% of them present only once. The chain joins TRBV6-1 to TRBJ2-3, with 16 nucleotides matching TRBD2. The source is a man younger than 30 in good health and CMV-seronegative. The sample comprised PBMCs. In nucleotides, the CDR3 is TGTGCCAGCAGTGATATTCAGGGGACTAGCGGGAGGGCCGTCACAGATACGCAGTATTTT. Its translation: CASSDIQGTSGRAVTDTQYF.